The rows below give T cell receptor beta chains drawn from one sample of a study of human T cells and chemical hapten exposure. TCRdb reprocessed the RACE reads via MiXCR and lists one record per CDR3 protein. The repertoire consists of about 380,000 distinct CDR3 sequences, with 5% to 6.5% occurring once and the leading ten covering 2.5% to 3%. The sample was whole blood, taken in connection with sensitization to the hapten diphenylcyclopropenone (DPC). All receptors derive from a woman aged 45-65 years with alopecia areata. Some clones in this sample may be carry-over from other donors' samples. CDR3s include the opening cysteine and the closing phenylalanine or tryptophan. The D gene is left open where the match is weak. Size values are once, few and many counts, or a class for expanded clones, and some rows have none.

d_call: TRBD2; j_call: TRBJ2-7; v_call: TRBV12-3/TRBV12-4; clone_size: few; cdr3_nt: TGTGCCAGCAGTTTGAGGCGGGGGAACTCCTACGAGCAGTACTTC; cdr3_aa: CASSLRRGNSYEQYF
d_call: TRBD2; j_call: TRBJ2-3; v_call: TRBV7-2; clone_size: many; cdr3_nt: TGTGCCAGCAGCTTAGTCGCGGGGGGGCCTCGCACAGATACGCAGTATTTT; cdr3_aa: CASSLVAGGPRTDTQYF
d_call: -; j_call: TRBJ1-5; v_call: TRBV2; clone_size: few; cdr3_nt: TGTGCCAGCAGTGACCGGGGGACTTATCAGCCCCAGCATTTT; cdr3_aa: CASSDRGTYQPQHF
d_call: TRBD2; j_call: TRBJ2-1; v_call: TRBV9; clone_size: -; cdr3_nt: TGTGCCAGCAGCGAACCGACTAGCGGGAGGAAAAATGAGCAGTTCTTC; cdr3_aa: CASSEPTSGRKNEQFF
d_call: -; j_call: TRBJ1-6; v_call: TRBV21-1; clone_size: many; cdr3_nt: TGTGCCAGCAGCAAAGTAATGGGGTCGTATAATTCACCCCTCCACTTT; cdr3_aa: CASSKVMGSYNSPLHF
d_call: TRBD2; j_call: TRBJ2-3; v_call: TRBV5-1; clone_size: -; cdr3_nt: TGCGCCAGCAGCTCCGGACTAAGCGGGGGGGTCCTGGATACGCAGTATTTT; cdr3_aa: CASSSGLSGGVLDTQYF
d_call: -; j_call: TRBJ2-3; v_call: TRBV18; clone_size: few; cdr3_nt: TGTGCCAGCTCACCAACCAGGGGGGACACAGATACGCAGTATTTT; cdr3_aa: CASSPTRGDTDTQYF
d_call: -; j_call: TRBJ2-5; v_call: TRBV5-1; clone_size: few; cdr3_nt: TGCGCCAGCAGCTTGCGGCGGCCTCAAGAGACCCAGTACTTC; cdr3_aa: CASSLRRPQETQYF
d_call: TRBD2; j_call: TRBJ2-5; v_call: TRBV29-1; clone_size: many; cdr3_nt: TGCAGCGTGCGGGAGTTAGAGACCCAGTACTTC; cdr3_aa: CSVRELETQYF
d_call: TRBD2; j_call: TRBJ2-1; v_call: TRBV11-3; clone_size: many; cdr3_nt: TGTGCCAGCAGCCTAGGACTAGCGTCCGCCAATGAGCAGTTCTTC; cdr3_aa: CASSLGLASANEQFF
d_call: -; j_call: TRBJ2-7; v_call: TRBV29-1; clone_size: few; cdr3_nt: TGCAGCGTCCCGCCGGAGTACTTC; cdr3_aa: CSVPPEYF
d_call: -; j_call: TRBJ2-7; v_call: TRBV11-1; clone_size: few; cdr3_nt: TGTGCCAGCAGCTATGGACTGGGGGGTTTTAACGAGCAGTACTTC; cdr3_aa: CASSYGLGGFNEQYF
d_call: TRBD2; j_call: TRBJ2-5; v_call: TRBV5-1; clone_size: many; cdr3_nt: TGCGCCAGCAGCTTAGAGCGGGGGGCCCAAGAGACCCAGTACTTC; cdr3_aa: CASSLERGAQETQYF
d_call: -; j_call: TRBJ1-2; v_call: TRBV6-5; clone_size: many; cdr3_nt: TGTGCCAGCAGTTATACTAGGGGATCGGAGTACGGCTACACCTTC; cdr3_aa: CASSYTRGSEYGYTF
d_call: -; j_call: TRBJ1-1; v_call: TRBV20-1; clone_size: few; cdr3_nt: TGCAGTGCTAGACGCAGGGGAAGCGTTATGAACACTGAAGCTTTCTTT; cdr3_aa: CSARRRGSVMNTEAFF
d_call: -; j_call: TRBJ2-7; v_call: TRBV12-3/TRBV12-4; clone_size: -; cdr3_nt: TGTGCCAGCAGTTTGTTTGGGACGTCCTACGAGCAGTACTTC; cdr3_aa: CASSLFGTSYEQYF
d_call: -; j_call: TRBJ2-7; v_call: TRBV12-3/TRBV12-4; clone_size: many; cdr3_nt: TGTGCCAGCAGCCCGGGGTCGAGCTCCTACGAGCAGTACTTC; cdr3_aa: CASSPGSSSYEQYF
d_call: TRBD1; j_call: TRBJ2-1; v_call: TRBV20-1; clone_size: many; cdr3_nt: TGCAGTGCTAGTTGGACAGGACCCCTCAATGAGCAGTTCTTC; cdr3_aa: CSASWTGPLNEQFF
d_call: TRBD2; j_call: TRBJ2-7; v_call: TRBV20-1; clone_size: many; cdr3_nt: TGCAGTGCTAGAGAGCGGGGGGCCTACGAGCAGTACTTC; cdr3_aa: CSARERGAYEQYF
d_call: -; j_call: TRBJ1-5; v_call: TRBV5-4; clone_size: few; cdr3_nt: TGTGCCAGCAGCTTGGATTTCGTTCAGCCCCAGCATTTT; cdr3_aa: CASSLDFVQPQHF
d_call: -; j_call: TRBJ2-5; v_call: TRBV11-2; clone_size: few; cdr3_nt: TGTGCCAGCAGCTTTAATCGCGGGACGGAGACCCAGTACTTC; cdr3_aa: CASSFNRGTETQYF
d_call: -; j_call: TRBJ2-1; v_call: TRBV6-2/TRBV6-3; clone_size: many; cdr3_nt: TGTGCCAGCAGTTACCAAGCATATGAGCAGTTCTTC; cdr3_aa: CASSYQAYEQFF
d_call: -; j_call: TRBJ2-2; v_call: TRBV19; clone_size: -; cdr3_nt: TGTGCCATTCAGACAGGGACTAGGGATACCGGGGAGCTGTTTTTT; cdr3_aa: CAIQTGTRDTGELFF
d_call: -; j_call: TRBJ2-3; v_call: TRBV27; clone_size: few; cdr3_nt: TGTGCCAGCAGTTCAACCCATGAAGCGCAGTATTTT; cdr3_aa: CASSSTHEAQYF
d_call: TRBD1; j_call: TRBJ2-3; v_call: TRBV20-1; clone_size: -; cdr3_nt: TGCAGCGCAATTCCGGGACAGGGGGCCACAGATACGCAGTATTTT; cdr3_aa: CSAIPGQGATDTQYF
d_call: TRBD2; j_call: TRBJ2-7; v_call: TRBV20-1; clone_size: -; cdr3_nt: TGCAGTGCTAGAGTTCTAGCGGGTCTATGGGGGGAGCAGTACTTC; cdr3_aa: CSARVLAGLWGEQYF
d_call: TRBD2; j_call: TRBJ2-1; v_call: TRBV7-8; clone_size: many; cdr3_nt: TGTGCCAGCAGCTGGCTAGCGGGAGGGCCAAATGAGCAGTTCTTC; cdr3_aa: CASSWLAGGPNEQFF
d_call: TRBD1; j_call: TRBJ1-1; v_call: TRBV9; clone_size: many; cdr3_nt: TGTGCCAGCAGCCCCGCAAAATCCAGGGGGACTCCTGAAGCTTTCTTT; cdr3_aa: CASSPAKSRGTPEAFF
d_call: TRBD2; j_call: TRBJ2-2; v_call: TRBV6-2/TRBV6-3; clone_size: -; cdr3_nt: TGTGCCAGCAGTTACTCGGGACTAGCGGGGGACACCGGGGAGCTGTTTTTT; cdr3_aa: CASSYSGLAGDTGELFF
d_call: -; j_call: TRBJ1-5; v_call: TRBV12-3/TRBV12-4; clone_size: many; cdr3_nt: TGTGCCAGCATGCAATATAGCAATCAGCCCCAGCATTTT; cdr3_aa: CASMQYSNQPQHF
d_call: -; j_call: TRBJ2-3; v_call: TRBV29-1; clone_size: -; cdr3_nt: TGCAGCGCCGAGGGGCGCCGGGGCACAGATACGCAGTATTTT; cdr3_aa: CSAEGRRGTDTQYF
d_call: -; j_call: TRBJ1-6; v_call: TRBV7-9; clone_size: few; cdr3_nt: TGTGCCAGCAGCTCAGGTCCTAATTCACCCCTCCACTTT; cdr3_aa: CASSSGPNSPLHF
d_call: TRBD1; j_call: TRBJ2-7; v_call: TRBV6-5; clone_size: few; cdr3_nt: TGTGCCAGCAGTGCCCGACAGGGCTCCTACGAGCAGTACTTC; cdr3_aa: CASSARQGSYEQYF
d_call: TRBD2; j_call: TRBJ2-1; v_call: TRBV5-1; clone_size: many; cdr3_nt: TGCGCCAGCAGCTTGGGCGGGGGGACTGACAATGAGCAGTTCTTC; cdr3_aa: CASSLGGGTDNEQFF
d_call: TRBD2; j_call: TRBJ2-1; v_call: TRBV5-1; clone_size: many; cdr3_nt: TGCGCCAGCAGCTTGACTAGCGGGGGACCCTACAATGAGCAGTTCTTC; cdr3_aa: CASSLTSGGPYNEQFF
d_call: -; j_call: TRBJ2-7; v_call: TRBV28; clone_size: many; cdr3_nt: TGTGCCAGCAGCGCACTAGCTTTCGAGCAGTACTTC; cdr3_aa: CASSALAFEQYF
d_call: -; j_call: TRBJ1-1; v_call: TRBV7-3; clone_size: -; cdr3_nt: TGTGCCAGCAGCTTCCTTCTCAGGGGTAGCACTGAAGCTTTCTTT; cdr3_aa: CASSFLLRGSTEAFF
d_call: -; j_call: TRBJ2-7; v_call: TRBV6-5; clone_size: many; cdr3_nt: TGTGCCAGCAGGCCTAACCTGGAGCAGTACTTC; cdr3_aa: CASRPNLEQYF
d_call: -; j_call: TRBJ2-1; v_call: TRBV6-5; clone_size: -; cdr3_nt: TGTGCCAGCAGTATCTTTCTAAGTCCGGGTAATGAGCAGTTCTTC; cdr3_aa: CASSIFLSPGNEQFF
d_call: -; j_call: TRBJ2-7; v_call: TRBV5-1; clone_size: many; cdr3_nt: TGCGCCAGCAGCTTGGCTCCAGGGATGAGGGAGCAGTACTTC; cdr3_aa: CASSLAPGMREQYF
d_call: -; j_call: TRBJ2-6; v_call: TRBV13; clone_size: many; cdr3_nt: TGTGCCAGCAGCTCAAAGAGCTCTGGGGCCAACGTCCTGACTTTC; cdr3_aa: CASSSKSSGANVLTF
d_call: -; j_call: TRBJ2-2; v_call: TRBV27; clone_size: many; cdr3_nt: TGTGCCAGCCGACGAGGAGGGGAGCTGTTTTTT; cdr3_aa: CASRRGGELFF
d_call: -; j_call: TRBJ2-2; v_call: TRBV3-1; clone_size: many; cdr3_nt: TGTGCCAGCAGCGGGCACGGCGTGAACACCGGGGAGCTGTTTTTT; cdr3_aa: CASSGHGVNTGELFF
d_call: -; j_call: TRBJ1-6; v_call: TRBV27; clone_size: many; cdr3_nt: TGTGCCAGCAGTCCCCAGGCTATAAGCGCTAATTCACCCCTCCACTTT; cdr3_aa: CASSPQAISANSPLHF
d_call: -; j_call: TRBJ1-5; v_call: TRBV28; clone_size: -; cdr3_nt: TGTGCCGCCCAACCAGGGCATAGCAATCAGCCCCAGCATTTT; cdr3_aa: CAAQPGHSNQPQHF
d_call: -; j_call: TRBJ1-1; v_call: TRBV6-2/TRBV6-3; clone_size: -; cdr3_nt: TGTGCCAGCATTCAGGGTACTGAAGCTTTCTTT; cdr3_aa: CASIQGTEAFF
d_call: -; j_call: TRBJ1-1; v_call: TRBV5-1; clone_size: few; cdr3_nt: TGCGCCAGCAGGCTGGGCGTCACTGAAGCTTTCTTT; cdr3_aa: CASRLGVTEAFF
d_call: -; j_call: TRBJ2-7; v_call: TRBV20-1; clone_size: many; cdr3_nt: TGCAGTGCTAGATCACATGCCAGGGACCGGTTTTCCTACGAGCAGTACTTC; cdr3_aa: CSARSHARDRFSYEQYF
d_call: TRBD2; j_call: TRBJ2-5; v_call: TRBV28; clone_size: -; cdr3_nt: TGTGCCAGCAGGCCTCTAGCGGGAGGAGAGACCCAGTACTTC; cdr3_aa: CASRPLAGGETQYF
d_call: TRBD2; j_call: TRBJ2-4; v_call: TRBV5-4; clone_size: many; cdr3_nt: TGTGCCAGCAGCTTGGGGGGAGTCAGGGAGGGAGGAAACATTCAGTACTTC; cdr3_aa: CASSLGGVREGGNIQYF
d_call: -; j_call: TRBJ2-5; v_call: TRBV29-1; clone_size: many; cdr3_nt: TGCAGCGTAGGTGGACAGACCTCACAAGAGACCCAGTACTTC; cdr3_aa: CSVGGQTSQETQYF